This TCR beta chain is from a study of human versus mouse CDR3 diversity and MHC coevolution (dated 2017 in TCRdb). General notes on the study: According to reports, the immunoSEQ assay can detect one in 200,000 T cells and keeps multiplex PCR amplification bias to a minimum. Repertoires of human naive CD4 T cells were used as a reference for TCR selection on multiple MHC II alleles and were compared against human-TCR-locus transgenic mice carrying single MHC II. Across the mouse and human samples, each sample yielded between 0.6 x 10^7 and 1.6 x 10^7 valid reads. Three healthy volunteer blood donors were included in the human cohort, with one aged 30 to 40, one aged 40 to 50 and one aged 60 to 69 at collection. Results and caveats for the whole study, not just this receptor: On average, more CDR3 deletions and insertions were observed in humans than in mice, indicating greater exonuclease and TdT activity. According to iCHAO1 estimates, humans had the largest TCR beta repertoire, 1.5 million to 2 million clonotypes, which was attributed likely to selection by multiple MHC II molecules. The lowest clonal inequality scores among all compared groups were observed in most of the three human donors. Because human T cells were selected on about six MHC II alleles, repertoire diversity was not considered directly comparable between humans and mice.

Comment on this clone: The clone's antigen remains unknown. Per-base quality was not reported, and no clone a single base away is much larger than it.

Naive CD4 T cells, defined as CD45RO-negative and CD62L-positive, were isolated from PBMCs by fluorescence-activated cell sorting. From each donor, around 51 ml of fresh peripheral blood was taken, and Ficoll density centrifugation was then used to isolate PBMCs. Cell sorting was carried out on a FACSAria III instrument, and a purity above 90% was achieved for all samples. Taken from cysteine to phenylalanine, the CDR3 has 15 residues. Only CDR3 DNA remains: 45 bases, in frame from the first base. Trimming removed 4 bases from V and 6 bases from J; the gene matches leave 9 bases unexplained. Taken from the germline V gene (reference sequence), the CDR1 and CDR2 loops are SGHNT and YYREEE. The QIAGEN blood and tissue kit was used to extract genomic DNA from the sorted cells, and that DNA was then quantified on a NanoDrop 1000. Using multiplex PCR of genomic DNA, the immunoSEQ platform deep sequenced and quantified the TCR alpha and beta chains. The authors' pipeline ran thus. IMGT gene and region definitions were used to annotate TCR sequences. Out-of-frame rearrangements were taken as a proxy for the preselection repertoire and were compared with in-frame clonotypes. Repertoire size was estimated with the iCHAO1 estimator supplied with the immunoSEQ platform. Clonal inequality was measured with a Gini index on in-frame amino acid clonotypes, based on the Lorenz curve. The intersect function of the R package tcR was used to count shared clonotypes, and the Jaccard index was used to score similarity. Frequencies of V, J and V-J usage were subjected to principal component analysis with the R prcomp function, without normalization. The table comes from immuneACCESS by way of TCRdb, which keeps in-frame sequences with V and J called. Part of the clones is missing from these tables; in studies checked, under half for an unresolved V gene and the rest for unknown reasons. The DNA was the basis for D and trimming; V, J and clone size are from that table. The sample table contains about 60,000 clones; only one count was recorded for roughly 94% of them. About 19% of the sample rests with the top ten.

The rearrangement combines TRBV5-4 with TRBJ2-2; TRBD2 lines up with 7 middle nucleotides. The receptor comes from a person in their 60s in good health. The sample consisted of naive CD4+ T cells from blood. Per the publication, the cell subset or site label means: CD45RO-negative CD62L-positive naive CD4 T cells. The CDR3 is CASSRSGTEAGELFF. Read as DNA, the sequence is TGTGCCAGCAGCCGAAGCGGGACGGAGGCCGGGGAGCTGTTTTTT.